The 18 T cell receptor beta chains reported below all come from one sample, sequenced in a study of CD8+ T cells in alopecia areata. Treatment specified: oral pan-JAK inhibitor, 5-10 mg twice daily. Extracted RNA was reverse transcribed into cDNA, the sequencing template. Generated by immunoSEQ multiplex PCR, the TCRdb table keeps only in-frame clones and is missing some. Here the sample spans approximately 130,000 clones, about 59% being singletons. This specimen consisted of CD4+ T cells sorted from blood, obtained at week 4, from a patient treated with tofacitinib. All receptors derive from a human donor with alopecia areata.

The V and J genes are TRBV29-1 and TRBJ2-7; D not resolved. Germline V CDR1 and CDR2: SQVTM, ANQGSEA. V was shortened by 4 bases and J by 7 bases, with 14 bases between the two germline ends. The CDR3 consists of 12 residues. DNA of the CDR3: TGCAGCGTTGGACTTCAACTGGGGGAGCAGTACTTC. This translates into CSVGLQLGEQYF.

The gene calls are TRBV27 and TRBJ1-2, with D uncertain. V lost 6 bases, J lost 3 bases, and 14 bases lay in between. CDR1 and CDR2 from the germline V gene are MNHEY and SMNVEV (reference sequence). The CDR3 spans 14 residues. CDR3 sequence reads: CASSEVGGDYGYTF. Here the CDR3 DNA reads TGTGCCAGCAGCGAGGTCGGCGGGGACTATGGCTACACCTTC.

The chain employs TRBV30 and TRBJ1-3, with TRBD1 as a possible D gene (6 bases). The CDR3 extends over 13 amino acids. With 4 bases removed from V and 2 bases from J, the gap between germline ends came to 9 bases. Germline V CDR1 and CDR2: GTSNPN, SVGIG (reference sequence). The CDR3 reads CAWTGETGNTIYF. CDR3 sequence (DNA): TGTGCCTGGACAGGGGAAACTGGAAACACCATATATTTT.

CDR3 coding DNA: TGCGCCAGCAGTCGCTCGGCGAGCTCCTACAATGAGCAGTTCTTC. It codes for CASSRSASSYNEQFF. The V and J genes are TRBV4-3 and TRBJ2-1; the D is unclear. V shed 6 bases and J shed 0 bases, with 12 bases lying between them. The CDR3 length is 15 residues. Germline assignment: CDR1 LGHNA and CDR2 YSLEER.

The chain has TRBV29-1 and TRBJ2-1, with D possibly called TRBD1 or TRBD2 (5 bases each). V dropped 4 bases and J dropped 8 bases, with 6 bases sitting between them. The germline V gene encodes CDR1 SQVTM and CDR2 ANQGSEA. The CDR3 is 10 residues long. CDR3 in amino acids: CSVGGDEQFF. CDR3 DNA: TGCAGCGTTGGAGGGGATGAGCAGTTCTTC.

V usage is TRBV19 and J usage is TRBJ2-6; the match to TRBD2 covers 8 bases. V trimming: 4 bases; J trimming: 1 base; junction bases outside the gene matches: 6. CDR1 and CDR2 (germline): LNHDA, SQIVND (reference sequence). CDR3 length equals 17 residues. The CDR3 here is CASSTVSGGSGANVLTF. The CDR3 bases are TGTGCCAGTAGTACAGTCAGCGGGGGATCTGGGGCCAACGTCCTGACTTTC.

The rearrangement links TRBV29-1 to TRBJ2-1; D gene unclear. Trimming took off 3 bases at V and 4 bases at J, with 7 bases between the two ends. CDR1 is SQVTM, CDR2 ANQGSEA, per germline. The CDR3 spans 12 residues. CDR3: CSVDAQYNEQFF. Here the CDR3 DNA reads TGCAGCGTTGACGCCCAGTACAATGAGCAGTTCTTC.

The chain joins TRBV7-2 to TRBJ1-5; tentatively, D is TRBD1 (5 bases). V was pared by 2 bases and J by 5 bases, with 7 bases between. The CDR3 is 13 amino acids. Germline V gives CDR1 SGHTA, CDR2 FQGNSA. In nucleotides, the CDR3 is TGTGCCAGCAGCTTAAGGGGTGATCAGCCCCAGCATTTT. Protein product: CASSLRGDQPQHF. Variable domain in full (rest from reference TRBV7-2 and TRBJ1-5): GAGVSQSPSNKVTEKGKDVELRCDPISGHTALYWYRQSLGQGLEFLIYFQGNSAPDKSGLPSDRFSAERTGGSVSTLTIQRTQQEDSAVYLCASSLRGDQPQHFGDGTRLSIL.

The chain carries TRBV15 and TRBJ2-5; D may correspond to TRBD1 or TRBD2 (5 bases each). This CDR3 spans 14 amino acids. V lost 0 bases to trimming and J lost 7 bases, with 12 bases between them. Germline CDR1 reads LNHNV; CDR2 reads YYDKDF (reference sequence). The CDR3: CATSRDLGVRTQYF. The CDR3 DNA is TGTGCCACCAGCAGAGACCTGGGGGTAAGGACCCAGTACTTC.

This clone was observed a few times. This chain uses TRBV11-2 with TRBJ2-7; maybe TRBD1 (6 bases). The germline V gene encodes CDR1 SGHAT and CDR2 FQNNGV. The length of the CDR3 is 15 residues. Trimming pared 6 bases from V and 0 bases from J, leaving 15 bases between. The DNA for the CDR3 is TGTGCCAGCAGTGCTCAGGGGTCGGGCTCCTACGAGCAGTACTTC. It encodes CASSAQGSGSYEQYF.

The chain uses TRBV5-1 and TRBJ1-4; 7 nucleotides match TRBD1. The CDR3 is made up of 14 amino acids. CDR1 SGHRS and CDR2 YFSETQ come from the germline V gene. J gave up 7 bases and V 2 bases, and 5 bases lay outside the gene matches. Written as DNA, the CDR3 is TGCGCCAGCAGCTTTGACAGGGTTTCTGAAAAACTGTTTTTT. This encodes CASSFDRVSEKLFF.

This clone was observed a handful of times. The chain has TRBV6-6 and TRBJ1-2; unclear D gene. V lost 5 bases to trimming and J lost 5 bases, with 12 bases between them. Germline V gene data show CDR1 as MNHNY and CDR2 as SVGAGI (reference sequence). The CDR3 covers 13 residues. The CDR3 loop reads CASSPALDYGYTF. CDR3 DNA sequence: TGTGCCAGCAGTCCCGCACTGGATTATGGCTACACCTTC.

The chain carries TRBV7-8 and TRBJ1-3, with TRBD1 as a possible D gene (5 bases). Germline V gives CDR1 SGHVS, CDR2 FQNEAQ. Trimming took off 4 bases at V and 4 bases at J, with 11 bases between the two ends. The CDR3 spans 14 residues. CDR3 residues: CASSSGTYGNTIYF. The CDR3, as DNA: TGTGCCAGCAGCTCGGGGACGTACGGAAACACCATATATTTT.

This clone was seen a single time. The gene calls are TRBV28 and TRBJ2-7; 12 positions match TRBD2. V trimming: 2 bases; J trimming: 0 bases; junction bases outside the gene matches: 5. Germline assignment: CDR1 MDHEN and CDR2 SYDVKM. The CDR3 is 17 residues long. Here the CDR3 DNA reads TGTGCCAGCAGTTTACATCTAGCGGGAGGGCCCTCCTACGAGCAGTACTTC. It is translated as CASSLHLAGGPSYEQYF.

This clone was observed a handful of times. J is TRBJ1-2 and V is TRBV28, with D unclear. The CDR3 runs 13 residues. Germline V gene data show CDR1 as MDHEN and CDR2 as SYDVKM. V lost 2 bases to trimming and J lost 3 bases, with 7 bases between them. CDR3 sequence reads: CASSLPGHYGYTF. The CDR3, as DNA: TGTGCCAGCAGTTTACCGGGCCACTATGGCTACACCTTC.

The rearrangement joins TRBV19 to TRBJ2-1, with no clear D. The CDR3 length is 13 residues. Germline CDR1 reads LNHDA; CDR2 reads SQIVND (reference sequence). The V end was cut by 6 bases, the J end by 4 bases, with 10 bases between. This chain's CDR3 is CASSDSRYNEQFF. CDR3 sequence (DNA): TGTGCCAGTAGCGATTCTAGGTACAATGAGCAGTTCTTC.

The chain employs TRBV18 and TRBJ2-3; 10 bases map to TRBD2. This CDR3 is built from 16 residues. The V and J ends lost 2 bases and 4 bases, in that order; junction bases with no gene match: 6. The germline gives CDR1 KGHSH, CDR2 LQKENI. CDR3 in amino acids: CASSPKAGGPADTQYF. Here the CDR3 DNA reads TGTGCCAGCTCACCAAAAGCGGGAGGGCCCGCAGATACGCAGTATTTT. The complete variable domain, with remaining parts taken from reference TRBV18 and TRBJ2-3, reads NAGVMQNPRHLVRRRGQEARLRCSPMKGHSHVYWYRQLPEEGLKFMVYLQKENIIDESGMPKERFSAEFPKEGPSILRIQQVVRGDSAAYFCASSPKAGGPADTQYFGPGTRLTVL.

The chain combines TRBV29-1 with TRBJ2-5, with D unclear. Germline V gene sequence: CDR1 SQVTM, CDR2 ANQGSEA. V lost 4 bases, J lost 3 bases, and 9 bases lay in between. The CDR3 length is 12 residues. The CDR3: CSVAGQKETQYF. DNA of the CDR3: TGCAGCGTTGCTGGGCAGAAAGAGACCCAGTACTTC.